This T cell receptor (beta chain) was found in a study of T cell responses to AZD1222 COVID-19 vaccine. Study-wide results and caveats: Once two AZD1222 doses were given, Spike-specific TCR breadth and depth went up. None of the repertoires were sampled until the peak T cell response had passed. Clonal diversity may have been underestimated in mostly white British donors.

CDR3 length: 11 amino acids. Germline V gene sequence: CDR1 MDHEN, CDR2 SYDVKM. V was cut by 8 bases and J by 4 bases, with 9 bases left in between. This clone was seen a few times. Its matching antigen is unknown. Generated by immunoSEQ multiplex PCR, the TCRdb table keeps only in-frame clones and is missing some. The sample contains under 200,000 clones, 85% to 90% of which appear only once. The chain links TRBV28 to TRBJ2-7; D is perhaps TRBD1 (6 bases). The TCR originated in an adult in good health. The source material was peripheral blood, sampled on day 0 of MenACWY control vaccination. The CDR3 coding sequence is TGTGCCAGCTCAGGGGTGTACGAGCAGTACTTC. It yields the protein CASSGVYEQYF.